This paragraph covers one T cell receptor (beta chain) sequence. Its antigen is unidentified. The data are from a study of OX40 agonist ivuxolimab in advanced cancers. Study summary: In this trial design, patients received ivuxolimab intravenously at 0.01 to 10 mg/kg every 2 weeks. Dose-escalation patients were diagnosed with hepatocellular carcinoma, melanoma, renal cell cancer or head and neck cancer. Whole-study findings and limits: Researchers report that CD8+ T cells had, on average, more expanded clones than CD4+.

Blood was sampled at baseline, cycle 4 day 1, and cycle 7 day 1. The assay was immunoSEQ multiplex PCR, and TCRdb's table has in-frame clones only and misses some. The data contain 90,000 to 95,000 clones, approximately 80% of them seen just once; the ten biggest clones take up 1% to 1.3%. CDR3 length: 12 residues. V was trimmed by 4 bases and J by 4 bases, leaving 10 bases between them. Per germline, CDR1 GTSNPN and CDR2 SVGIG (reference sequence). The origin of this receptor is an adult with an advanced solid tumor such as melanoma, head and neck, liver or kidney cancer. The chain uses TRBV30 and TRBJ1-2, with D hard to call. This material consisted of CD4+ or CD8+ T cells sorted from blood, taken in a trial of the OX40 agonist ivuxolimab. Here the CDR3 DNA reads TGTGCCTGGACTGGGGAGGGCTATGGCTACACCTTC. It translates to CAWTGEGYGYTF.